The TCR beta chain described here comes from a study of post-analysis software for immune sequencing data. General study findings and limits: Higher frequency in patients than in controls was seen for several TRBV segments, with TRBV5-6, TRBV5-1 and TRBV20-1 among them.

Per the germline V gene, CDR1 is SGHAT and CDR2 is FQNNGV. This CDR3 comprises 17 residues. Trimming cost V 3 bases and J 4 bases, with 20 bases left between them. This clonotype was picked up many times. Antigen unknown. Tagging with unique molecular identifiers was a feature of the TCR beta cDNA libraries. The yield from roughly 1 to 10 million T cells was around 500,000 cDNA molecules in total. MiXCR, run by TCRdb on the PCR reads, gives a single entry per CDR3 protein. Among roughly 170,000 distinct CDR3 sequences listed, 25% to 35% were seen once. The sequence was collected from a girl aged 10 to 17 with multiple sclerosis. The specimen was blood. This chain joins TRBV11-2 and TRBJ2-3; D may match TRBD1 or TRBD2 (5 bases each). CDR3 sequence: CASSFGTLFESADTQYF. CDR3 nucleotides: TGTGCCAGCAGCTTCGGGACCCTCTTCGAGAGTGCAGATACGCAGTATTTT.